The 30 T cell receptor beta chains below all came from one sample that was sequenced in a study of T cells expressing NK-cell markers. TCRdb re-called the 5' RACE reads and gives one entry per CDR3 protein, without DNA. This sample lists 300,000 to 500,000 distinct CDR3 sequences; its ten largest clones have about 10%. The specimen sequenced was blood T cells: a sorted CD56 or NKG2C T cell subset, CD4+ or CD8+ T cells, or bulk PBMC T cells (not recorded which). The receptors stem from a woman aged 50 to 60 in good health.

The V and J genes are TRBV10-3 and TRBJ2-7. This CDR3 has 15 amino acids. Germline loops: CDR1 ENHRY, CDR2 SYGVKD. The CDR3 spells CAISEGLRSSYEQYF.

V is TRBV15 and J is TRBJ2-3; no DNA is available, so the TRBD2 call from TCRdb remains unchecked. The CDR3 is 16 amino acids. Germline loops: CDR1 LNHNV, CDR2 YYDKDF (reference sequence). CDR3 protein: CATSRDPSGSIDTQYF.

V is TRBV24-1 and J is TRBJ2-1; without DNA, the TCRdb call of TRBD2 cannot be checked. This CDR3 has 18 residues. Germline CDR1 reads KGHDR; CDR2 reads SFDVKD. CDR3 region: CATSVYQGGRRLDNEQFF.

CDR3: CASSFRTAGVSFANEQFF. The V and J genes are TRBV12-3 or TRBV12-4 and TRBJ2-1; TCRdb's D gene call, TRBD2, goes unchecked for lack of DNA. This CDR3 has 18 residues.

V gene TRBV5-1 combines with J gene TRBJ2-7; lacking DNA, the TRBD2 call made by TCRdb goes unchecked. CDR1 SGHRS and CDR2 YFSETQ come from the germline V gene. CDR3 length: 16 residues. This CDR3 reads CASRRPGLAGGYEQYF.

This sequence joins TRBV6-5 and TRBJ2-1; TCRdb's assignment of TRBD1 cannot be checked, as there is no DNA. Germline V CDR1 and CDR2: MNHEY, SVGAGI. The CDR3 length is 14 residues. The CDR3 here is CASSYGQGENEQFF.

J is TRBJ1-1 and V is TRBV5-1; TCRdb returns TRBD1, unconfirmable since there is no DNA. The germline gives CDR1 SGHRS, CDR2 YFSETQ. CDR3 length: 15 residues. This CDR3 reads CASSLGQFRGAEAFF.

The genes are TRBV13 and TRBJ2-7; TCRdb's assignment of TRBD2 cannot be checked, as there is no DNA. In germline, CDR1 is PRHDT, CDR2 FYEKMQ (reference sequence). The length of the CDR3 is 17 residues. CDR3 in amino acids: CASSLGILAGDKYEQYF.

The chain carries TRBV12-3 or TRBV12-4 and TRBJ2-1; TCRdb selects TRBD2, and the lack of DNA leaves this call unchecked. The CDR3 consists of 14 residues. The CDR3 loop is CASSIGLAANEQFF.

The chain is built from TRBV10-3 and TRBJ2-2; TCRdb returns TRBD2, unconfirmable since there is no DNA. The CDR3 has 16 amino acids. In germline, CDR1 is ENHRY, CDR2 SYGVKD. The CDR3 loop reads CAISLRNQRETGELFF.

The chain is built from TRBV29-1 and TRBJ2-5. Germline V gene data show CDR1 as SQVTM and CDR2 as ANQGSEA. The CDR3 runs to 13 residues. The CDR3 protein is CSVEAQIQETQYF.

This chain joins TRBV28 and TRBJ2-3; no DNA is available, so the TRBD2 call from TCRdb remains unchecked. The CDR3 extends over 15 amino acids. Germline V gene lookup returns CDR1 MDHEN and CDR2 SYDVKM. The CDR3 sequence is CASRAGPLDTDTQYF.

The chain employs TRBV20-1 and TRBJ1-2; TCRdb picks TRBD1, but there is no DNA to check that call. This CDR3 has 14 residues. Germline V lookup: CDR1 DFQATT, CDR2 SNEGSKA (reference sequence). The CDR3 sequence: CSARDGTGGYGYTF.

The rearrangement uses TRBV4-1 and TRBJ1-1. This CDR3 region has 16 residues. Per germline, CDR1 MGHRA and CDR2 YSYEKL. CDR3 residues: CASSQGSVRVDTEAFF.

This chain links TRBV11-2 with TRBJ1-2; no DNA is available, so the TRBD1 call from TCRdb remains unchecked. This CDR3 is built from 13 residues. Germline CDR1 is SGHAT and CDR2 is FQNNGV. The CDR3 loop reads CASSRDRGYGYTF.

The genes are TRBV7-9 and TRBJ2-7; the TCRdb call, TRBD2, lacks DNA for checking. Germline lookup yields CDR1 SEHNR and CDR2 FQNEAQ (reference sequence). This CDR3 spans 18 amino acids. CDR3 residues: CASSGTFGSGLAGGEQYF.

The gene calls are TRBV5-1 and TRBJ2-5; the TCRdb D gene call, TRBD1, has no DNA to confirm it. Germline-derived CDR1 and CDR2 are SGHRS and YFSETQ. The CDR3 covers 13 residues. The CDR3 region is CASRQGSGETQYF.

This CDR3 reads CASSSPPPLENEQFF. The chain is built from TRBV11-2 and TRBJ2-1; TCRdb calls TRBD1, which cannot be checked without DNA. Germline V gives CDR1 SGHAT, CDR2 FQNNGV. CDR3 length equals 15 residues.

This chain connects TRBV7-2 to TRBJ2-1; TCRdb lists TRBD1, though no DNA is available to test this call. The CDR3 totals 14 residues. CDR1 and CDR2 from the germline V gene are SGHTA and FQGNSA. The CDR3 loop reads CASSLGGGGMGQFF.

The chain is built from TRBV3-1 and TRBJ2-5; no DNA is available, so the TRBD2 call from TCRdb remains unchecked. Germline CDR1 and CDR2: LGHDT and YNNKEL (reference sequence). The CDR3 covers 14 residues. CDR3 amino acids: CASSQRADQETQYF.

The chain has TRBV7-7 and TRBJ2-2; TCRdb selects TRBD1, and the lack of DNA leaves this call unchecked. Germline loops: CDR1 SSHAT, CDR2 FNYEAQ (reference sequence). The CDR3 covers 14 residues. This CDR3 reads CASSLWTGGGELFF. The full variable domain, in which reference TRBV7-7 and TRBJ2-2 provide the parts outside the CDR3, is GAGVSQSPRYKVTKRGQDVTLRCDPISSHATLYWYQQALGQGPEFLTYFNYEAQPDKSGLPSDRFSAERPEGSISTLTIQRTEQRDSAMYRCASSLWTGGGELFFGEGSRLTVL.

This sequence joins TRBV15 and TRBJ2-1; TCRdb selects TRBD1, and the lack of DNA leaves this call unchecked. The CDR3 has 15 residues. The germline V gene encodes CDR1 LNHNV and CDR2 YYDKDF (reference sequence). CDR3 sequence reads: CATSKGGQGVNEQFF.

The rearrangement uses TRBV20-1 and TRBJ2-1; TCRdb's D call of TRBD1 is untestable without DNA. CDR1 is DFQATT and CDR2 is SNEGSKA in the germline V gene (reference sequence). The CDR3 runs to 13 residues. This chain's CDR3 is CSARDVSYNEQFF.

The chain couples TRBV5-1 to TRBJ2-1; without DNA, the TCRdb call of TRBD1 cannot be checked. There are 19 residues in the CDR3. In germline, CDR1 is SGHRS, CDR2 YFSETQ. CDR3 residues: CASSPQPTGQDGFYNEQFF.

The chain employs TRBV13 and TRBJ2-4; there is no DNA to check the TCRdb D call of TRBD1. The V gene's germline CDR1 is PRHDT and CDR2 FYEKMQ (reference sequence). This CDR3 is built from 14 residues. The chain's CDR3 is CASSRQDGAGIQYF.

The V and J genes are TRBV12-3 or TRBV12-4 and TRBJ2-3. The CDR3 spans 12 residues. CDR3 in amino acids: CAGAVNTDTQYF.

The chain links TRBV12-3 or TRBV12-4 to TRBJ2-1; TCRdb's D call, TRBD2, is unchecked because there is no DNA. This CDR3 is 14 amino acids long. The CDR3 region is CASSLTSGGGEQFF.

J is TRBJ2-1 and V is TRBV27; TCRdb indicates TRBD2, and absent DNA this call remains unverified. The CDR3 totals 14 residues. Germline-derived CDR1 and CDR2 are MNHEY and SMNVEV (reference sequence). CDR3 loop: CASSWIGSLNEQFF.

The V gene is TRBV2, the J gene TRBJ1-5; TCRdb's D gene call, TRBD1, goes unchecked for lack of DNA. The CDR3 is 15 amino acids. Germline assignment: CDR1 SNHLY and CDR2 FYNNEI. The CDR3 loop is CASTSGQGGNQPQHF.

The rearrangement joins TRBV27 to TRBJ2-5. The germline V gene encodes CDR1 MNHEY and CDR2 SMNVEV (reference sequence). There are 13 residues in the CDR3. CDR3 protein: CASRTWMQETQYF.